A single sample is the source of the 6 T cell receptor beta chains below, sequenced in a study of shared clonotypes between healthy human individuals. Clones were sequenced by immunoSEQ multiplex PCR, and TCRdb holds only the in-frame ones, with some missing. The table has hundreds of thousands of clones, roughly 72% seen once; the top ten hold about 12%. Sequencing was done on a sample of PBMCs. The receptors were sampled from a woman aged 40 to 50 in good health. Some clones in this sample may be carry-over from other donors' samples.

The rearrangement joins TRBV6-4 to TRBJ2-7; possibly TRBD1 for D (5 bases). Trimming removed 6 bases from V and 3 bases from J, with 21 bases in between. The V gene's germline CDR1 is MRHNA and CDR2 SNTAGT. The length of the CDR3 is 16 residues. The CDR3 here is CASRQGGAPPGYEQYF. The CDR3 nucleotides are TGTGCCAGCAGGCAGGGTGGGGCCCCGCCAGGCTACGAGCAGTACTTC.

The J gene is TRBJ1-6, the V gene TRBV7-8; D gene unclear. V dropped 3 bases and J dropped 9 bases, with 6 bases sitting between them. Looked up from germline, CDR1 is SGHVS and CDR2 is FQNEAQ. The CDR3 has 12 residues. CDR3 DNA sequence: TGTGCCAGCAGCTTTGTAGGTTCACCCCTCCACTTT. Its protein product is CASSFVGSPLHF. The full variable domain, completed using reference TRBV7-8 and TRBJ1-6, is GAGVSQSPRYKVAKRGQDVALRCDPISGHVSLFWYQQALGQGPEFLTYFQNEAQLDKSGLPSDRFFAERPEGSVSTLKIQRTQQEDSAVYLCASSFVGSPLHFGNGTRLTVT.

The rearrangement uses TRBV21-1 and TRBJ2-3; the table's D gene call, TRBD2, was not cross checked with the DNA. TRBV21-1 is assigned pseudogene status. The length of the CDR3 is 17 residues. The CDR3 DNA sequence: TGTGCCAGCAGCAAAGAGGGACTAGCGGGAGAAACAGATACGCAGTATTTT. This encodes CASSKEGLAGETDTQYF.

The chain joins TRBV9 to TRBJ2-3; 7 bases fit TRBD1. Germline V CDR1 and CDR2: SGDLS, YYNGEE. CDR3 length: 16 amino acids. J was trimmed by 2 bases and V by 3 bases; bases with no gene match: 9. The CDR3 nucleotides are TGTGCCAGCAGCGACCTCGACAGGGATTACACAGATACGCAGTATTTT. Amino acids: CASSDLDRDYTDTQYF. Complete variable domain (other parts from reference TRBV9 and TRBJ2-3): DSGVTQTPKHLITATGQRVTLRCSPRSGDLSVYWYQQSLDQGLQFLIQYYNGEERAKGNILERFSAQQFPDLHSELNLSSLELGDSALYFCASSDLDRDYTDTQYFGPGTRLTVL.

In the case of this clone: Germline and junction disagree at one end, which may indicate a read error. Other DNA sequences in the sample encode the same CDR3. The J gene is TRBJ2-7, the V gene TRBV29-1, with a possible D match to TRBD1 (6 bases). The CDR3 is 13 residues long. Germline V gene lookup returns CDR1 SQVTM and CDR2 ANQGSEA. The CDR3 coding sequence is TGCAGCGCTGGTGGGGGCAAAACTGACGAGCAATACTTC. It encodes CSAGGGKTDEQYF.

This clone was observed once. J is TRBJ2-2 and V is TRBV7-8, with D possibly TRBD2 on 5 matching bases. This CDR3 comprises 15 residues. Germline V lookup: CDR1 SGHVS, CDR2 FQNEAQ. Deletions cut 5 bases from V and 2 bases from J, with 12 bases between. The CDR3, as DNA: TGTGCCAGCAGCCACTCTAGCACCAACACCGGGGAGCTGTTTTTT. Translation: CASSHSSTNTGELFF.